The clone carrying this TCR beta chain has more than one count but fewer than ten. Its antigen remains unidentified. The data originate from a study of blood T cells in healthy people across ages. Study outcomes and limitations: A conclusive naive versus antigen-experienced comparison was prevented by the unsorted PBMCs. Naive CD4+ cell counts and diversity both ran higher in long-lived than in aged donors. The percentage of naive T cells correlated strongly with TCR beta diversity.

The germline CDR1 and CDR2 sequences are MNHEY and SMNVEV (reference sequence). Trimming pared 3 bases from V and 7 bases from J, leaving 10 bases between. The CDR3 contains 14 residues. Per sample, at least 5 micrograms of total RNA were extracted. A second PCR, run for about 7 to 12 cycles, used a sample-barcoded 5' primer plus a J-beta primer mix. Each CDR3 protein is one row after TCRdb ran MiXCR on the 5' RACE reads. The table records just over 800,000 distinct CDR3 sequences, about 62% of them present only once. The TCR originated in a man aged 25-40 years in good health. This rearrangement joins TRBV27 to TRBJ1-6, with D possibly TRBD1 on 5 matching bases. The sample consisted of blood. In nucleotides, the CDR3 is TGTGCCAGCAGTTTGGAGACAGTCAATTCACCCCTCCACTTT. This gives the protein CASSLETVNSPLHF.